This record covers a single T cell receptor (beta chain). Generated by immunoSEQ multiplex PCR, the TCRdb table keeps only in-frame clones and is missing some. The sample lists 69,000 or so clones, under 85% occurring once. This specimen comes from a study of blood T cell repertoires in COVID-19. The V gene lost 5 bases and the J gene lost 2 bases, with 12 bases spanning the gap. CDR1 and CDR2 from the germline V gene are SEHNR and FQNEAQ (reference sequence). The CDR3 consists of 14 residues. J is TRBJ2-5 and V is TRBV7-9; D unclear. Sequenced sample: peripheral blood. The TCR originated in a man aged 45-65 years with COVID-19, enrolled during active disease. The CDR3 DNA reads TGTGCCAGCAGCCCCAGGCACAGACAAGAGACCCAGTACTTC. Translated, it gives CASSPRHRQETQYF.